Below are 18 T cell receptor beta chains sequenced from a single sample in a study of T cells in Graves' hyperthyroidism and ophthalmopathy. Researchers amplified the TCR beta CDR3 regions from RNA transcripts. HTBI primers drove first-round RT-PCR of the TCR CDR3. TCRdb independently ran MiXCR on the multiplex PCR reads; one entry per CDR3 protein. The sample contains fewer than 750,000 distinct CDR3 sequences, around 46% of which appear only once. The specimen was peripheral blood or thyroid tissue (not recorded which). These receptors were collected from a woman aged 18-29 years with Graves' hyperthyroidism.

The V and J genes are TRBV12-3 or TRBV12-4 and TRBJ2-5; the D is unclear. The J call could be wrong; TRBJ2-1 is a better fit for the DNA end. The CDR3 runs 11 residues. The CDR3 loop is CASSNPDEQFF. Written as DNA, the CDR3 is TGTGCCAGCAGCAATCCCGATGAGCAGTTCTTC.

The CDR3 here is CASSDGWKETQYF. CDR3 coding DNA: TGTGCCAGCAGTGATGGATGGAAGGAGACCCAGTACTTC. V gene TRBV25-1 combines with J gene TRBJ2-5; unclear D gene. The CDR3 has 13 amino acids. Germline V lookup: CDR1 MGHDK, CDR2 SYGVNS. The germline V and J ends were trimmed by 3 bases and 5 bases, with 10 bases remaining between them.

The sample holds one count of this clonotype. The rearrangement joins TRBV20-1 to TRBJ2-1; 7 nucleotides line up with TRBD2. Germline-derived CDR1 and CDR2 are DFQATT and SNEGSKA (reference sequence). This CDR3 spans 15 amino acids. With 5 bases clipped from V and 5 bases from J, the junction kept 12 bases outside the gene matches. CDR3 nucleotides: TGCAGTGCTGGGCAATTCGCGGGAGAAAACAATGAGCAGTTCTTC. This codes for CSAGQFAGENNEQFF.

This clonotype was detected ten times or more. V and J are TRBV7-8 and TRBJ2-7, with 12 nucleotides matching TRBD2. Germline V gene data show CDR1 as SGHVS and CDR2 as FQNEAQ. The V segment lost 5 bases and the J segment 3 bases; nucleotides outside the gene matches: 5. The CDR3 consists of 15 residues. As DNA, the CDR3 is TGTGCCAGCAGCGTTACTAGCGGGAGGAACTACGAGCAGTACTTC. It yields the protein CASSVTSGRNYEQYF.

This clonotype appeared many times. The gene calls are TRBV24-1 and TRBJ2-7; D could derive from TRBD1 or TRBD2 (6 bases each). In germline, CDR1 is KGHDR, CDR2 SFDVKD. The CDR3 covers 15 residues. The germline V and J ends were trimmed by 2 bases and 4 bases, with 14 bases remaining between them. CDR3 amino acids: CATSDSRRGMYEQYF. The CDR3 coding sequence is TGTGCCACCAGTGATTCGCGGAGGGGGATGTACGAGCAGTACTTC.

This clonotype appeared a few times. CDR3 protein: CASSLIGPYEQYF. The DNA of the CDR3 is TGTGCCAGCAGCTTGATCGGTCCATACGAGCAGTACTTC. The chain recombines TRBV5-4 with TRBJ2-7, with unresolved D. The CDR3 loop spans 13 amino acids. CDR1 and CDR2 (germline): SGHNT, YYREEE (reference sequence). Between the trimmed V and J ends, which lost 1 base and 4 bases, there was a span of 9 bases.

The rearrangement links TRBV9 to TRBJ2-6; the D is unclear. Trimming took 5 bases from V and 4 from J, leaving 10 bases between them. The CDR3 is 14 residues long. CDR1 is SGDLS, CDR2 YYNGEE, per germline. The CDR3 region is CASSDLPGANVLTF. CDR3 nucleotides: TGTGCCAGCAGTGATCTTCCGGGGGCCAACGTCCTGACTTTC.

The chain has TRBV7-6 and TRBJ2-7; 7 nucleotides agree with TRBD2. This CDR3 region has 12 residues. The germline gives CDR1 SGHVS, CDR2 FNYEAQ. The V and J ends lost 6 bases and 7 bases, in that order; junction bases with no gene match: 6. CDR3 coding DNA: TGTGCCAGCAGTCCGACCGGGAGGGAGCAGTACTTC. It specifies CASSPTGREQYF.

The V and J genes are TRBV10-3 and TRBJ2-3; D tentatively reads TRBD1 or TRBD2 (5 bases each). V was shortened by 2 bases and J by 0 bases, with 15 bases between the two germline ends. CDR3 length equals 17 residues. Germline CDR1 and CDR2: ENHRY and SYGVKD. The CDR3 loop reads CAISEVSGTRSTDTQYF. The CDR3 DNA sequence: TGTGCCATCAGTGAGGTATCCGGGACCCGAAGCACAGATACGCAGTATTTT.

In DNA, the CDR3 is TGTGCCAGCAGCGTACTGGGGGGAACTAATGAAAAACTGTTTTTT. Protein product: CASSVLGGTNEKLFF. The chain has TRBV9 and TRBJ1-4, with a tentative D call TRBD1 (5 bases). Germline values: CDR1 SGDLS, CDR2 YYNGEE. This CDR3 has 15 amino acids. V gave up 1 base and J gave up 1 base, with 8 bases separating them.

This clonotype came up many times. This chain links TRBV29-1 with TRBJ1-2; D is undetermined. Germline values: CDR1 SQVTM, CDR2 ANQGSEA. V was clipped by 0 bases and J by 5 bases, with 19 bases between them. The CDR3 loop spans 16 amino acids. In DNA form, the CDR3 reads TGCAGCGTTGAAGATCGTGGCAAATTAGGGAATTATGGCTACACCTTC. This gives the protein CSVEDRGKLGNYGYTF.

Points on this clonotype: A much larger clone lies one base from this, so it may be a read error. The chain uses TRBV4-3 and TRBJ1-2, with D maybe TRBD1 (5 bases). Germline assignment: CDR1 LGHNA and CDR2 YSLEER. The CDR3 extends over 15 amino acids. The CDR3 region has the DNA TGCGCCGGCAGCCCAGGCGGATGGGACCCCTATGGCTACACCTTC. Encoded protein: CAGSPGGWDPYGYTF.

The table lists this clonotype with many counts. This sequence joins TRBV20-1 and TRBJ2-7; no reliable D call. Germline values: CDR1 DFQATT, CDR2 SNEGSKA (reference sequence). V dropped 5 bases and J dropped 0 bases, with 17 bases sitting between them. This CDR3 spans 15 amino acids. The CDR3 sequence: CSASTQADLSYEQYF. The CDR3 DNA reads TGCAGTGCTTCAACCCAGGCAGATCTCTCCTACGAGCAGTACTTC.

This sequence joins TRBV19 and TRBJ1-1; D is perhaps TRBD1 (5 bases). V lost 5 bases and J lost 8, with 18 bases in between. The CDR3 contains 14 residues. Germline CDR1 reads LNHDA; CDR2 reads SQIVND (reference sequence). The CDR3 reads CASSFESGQNEAFF. The CDR3 DNA is TGTGCCAGTAGTTTCGAATCCGGACAAAACGAAGCTTTCTTT.

The chain has TRBV7-6 and TRBJ2-3; maybe TRBD2 (5 bases). Germline V CDR1 and CDR2: SGHVS, FNYEAQ. V was cut by 4 bases and J by 4 bases, with 12 bases left in between. The CDR3 covers 14 residues. The CDR3 bases are TGTGCCAGCAGCTCCCTAGCATCCCCAGATACGCAGTATTTT. It encodes CASSSLASPDTQYF. Full variable domain (missing parts from reference TRBV7-6 and TRBJ2-3): GAGVSQSPRYKVTKRGQDVALRCDPISGHVSLYWYRQALGQGPEFLTYFNYEAQQDKSGLPNDRFSAERPEGSISTLTIQRTEQRDSAMYRCASSSLASPDTQYFGPGTRLTVL.

This clonotype was seen at least ten times. The chain combines TRBV5-1 with TRBJ1-1; D is undetermined. The V gene lost 6 bases and the J gene lost 0 bases, with 18 bases spanning the gap. This CDR3 is built from 16 residues. Per the germline V gene, CDR1 is SGHRS and CDR2 is YFSETQ. The CDR3 region has the DNA TGCGCCAGCACCATCCCGGGGAATAACATGAACACTGAAGCTTTCTTT. Amino acid sequence: CASTIPGNNMNTEAFF.

This clonotype was observed many times. The chain has TRBV7-6 and TRBJ1-1; D gene unclear. Germline V gene sequence: CDR1 SGHVS, CDR2 FNYEAQ. The CDR3 totals 14 residues. Trimming shortened V by 7 bases and J by 4 bases, and 16 bases separated the two germline ends. In DNA form, the CDR3 reads TGTGCCAGCAACCCCCGCCCGGGGAGCACTGAAGCTTTCTTT. This codes for CASNPRPGSTEAFF.

With regard to this clonotype: A single base separates this from a much larger clone, so it may be a read error. Given the absence of the conserved phenylalanine or tryptophan at the CDR3 end, a read error is likely. The chain has TRBV19 and TRBJ1-2; TRBD1 might be the D (5 bases). CDR1 LNHDA and CDR2 SQIVND come from the germline V gene (reference sequence). The germline V and J ends were trimmed by 1 base and 3 bases, with 15 bases remaining between them. The CDR3 is 16 amino acids. CDR3 sequence (DNA): TGTGCCAGTAGTATAGGGGGACGTCGGAAGGACTATGGCTACACCCTC. The encoded protein is CASSIGGRRKDYGYTL.